These 10 T cell receptor beta chains share one sample of origin, sequenced in a study of T cells in Graves' hyperthyroidism and ophthalmopathy. The CDR3 regions of TCR beta were amplified from RNA transcripts. TCR CDR3 underwent first-round RT-PCR with the HTBI primer set. In TCRdb, the multiplex PCR reads were re-called with MiXCR into one record per CDR3 protein. Of around 690,000 distinct CDR3 sequences in the sample, approximately 15% were seen once. The sample comprised blood. These receptors originate from a man aged 50-59 years with Graves' hyperthyroidism.

This clonotype was observed a few times. V usage is TRBV10-3 and J usage is TRBJ2-3, with 7 bases identical to TRBD2. Germline lookup yields CDR1 ENHRY and CDR2 SYGVKD. This CDR3 has 16 amino acids. V gave up 0 bases and J gave up 3 bases; unmatched junction bases: 6. The CDR3 DNA sequence: TGTGCCATCAGTGAGTCGGCTAGCGGTGTTACAGATACGCAGTATTTT. Its translation: CAISESASGVTDTQYF.

CDR3: CASRRGGGGGGTEAFF. Here the CDR3 DNA reads TGTGCCAGCAGGCGGGGGGGGGGGGGGGGAGGCACTGAAGCTTTCTTT. The V call is TRBV28, the J call TRBJ1-1; D may be TRBD1 (5 bases). The ends were cut back, 6 bases at V and 4 bases at J, with 21 bases in the middle. This CDR3 has 16 residues. The germline CDR1 and CDR2 sequences are MDHEN and SYDVKM.

The rearrangement uses TRBV28 and TRBJ1-5; 7 bases line up with TRBD1. This CDR3 comprises 15 residues. J was trimmed by 4 bases and V by 5 bases; bases with no gene match: 8. Per the germline V gene, CDR1 is MDHEN and CDR2 is SYDVKM. The CDR3 protein is CASSPQGQLNQPQHF. In DNA, the CDR3 is TGTGCCAGCAGTCCCCAGGGACAGCTGAATCAGCCCCAGCATTTT.

In this sample, this clonotype turned up a few times. The chain has TRBV28 and TRBJ2-1; D is ambiguous. Germline CDR1 and CDR2: MDHEN and SYDVKM. Trimming removed 8 bases from V and 5 bases from J, with 16 bases in between. The CDR3 spans 14 residues. Here the CDR3 reads CASGPDVINNEQFF. The CDR3 DNA is TGTGCCAGCGGCCCGGACGTAATCAACAATGAGCAGTTCTTC.

This clonotype turned up a few times. The J gene is TRBJ2-7, the V gene TRBV20-1; 7 bases align to TRBD1. The CDR3 extends over 15 amino acids. Germline-derived CDR1 and CDR2 are DFQATT and SNEGSKA (reference sequence). Trimming removed 6 bases from V and 0 bases from J; junction bases left unmatched: 11. This CDR3 is CSAPLGTESSYEQYF. The CDR3 DNA follows: TGCAGTGCCCCCCTTGGGACAGAGAGCTCCTACGAGCAGTACTTC.

The rearrangement uses TRBV4-1 and TRBJ2-7; the match to TRBD2 covers 7 bases. The CDR3 is 17 amino acids. Trimming at V came to 1 base and at J to 2 bases, leaving 11 bases not matched to a gene. Germline-derived CDR1 and CDR2 are MGHRA and YSYEKL. The CDR3 spells CASSQVVAGILPYEQYF. The CDR3 DNA reads as TGCGCCAGCAGCCAAGTGGTAGCGGGCATACTCCCCTACGAGCAGTACTTC.

The J gene is TRBJ2-4, the V gene TRBV28; tentative D call: TRBD2 (5 bases). The CDR3 contains 14 residues. CDR1 is MDHEN and CDR2 is SYDVKM in the germline V gene. The germline V and J ends were trimmed by 1 base and 4 bases, with 8 bases remaining between them. CDR3 nucleotide sequence: TGTGCCAGCAGTTTATCCGGGAAAAAAAACATTCAGTACTTC. Encoded protein: CASSLSGKKNIQYF.

In this sample, this clonotype turned up a few times. V gene TRBV7-9 combines with J gene TRBJ2-3; D is unclear. Deletions cut 3 bases from V and 4 bases from J, with 8 bases between. CDR3 length equals 13 residues. From germline, CDR1 is SEHNR and CDR2 FQNEAQ (reference sequence). The CDR3 sequence is CASSFSRADTQYF. The CDR3 coding sequence is TGTGCCAGCAGCTTTTCACGGGCAGATACGCAGTATTTT.

This rearrangement joins TRBV7-8 to TRBJ2-1, with 8 bases identical to TRBD2. Germline loops: CDR1 SGHVS, CDR2 FQNEAQ. This CDR3 comprises 17 residues. V gave up 4 bases and J gave up 0 bases; unmatched junction bases: 8. The CDR3 DNA follows: TGTGCCAGCAGCTCTTGGACTAGCTTATTCTCCTACAATGAGCAGTTCTTC. Residues: CASSSWTSLFSYNEQFF.

This clonotype has at least ten counts. This chain connects TRBV13 to TRBJ2-5, with 9 bases lining up with TRBD1. There are 16 residues in the CDR3. Germline lookup yields CDR1 PRHDT and CDR2 FYEKMQ (reference sequence). The V gene end was trimmed by 2 bases and the J gene end by 5 bases; junction bases not matched to a gene: 9. CDR3: CASSLRGQGFWETQYF. In DNA, the CDR3 is TGTGCCAGCAGCTTAAGGGGACAGGGTTTTTGGGAGACCCAGTACTTC.